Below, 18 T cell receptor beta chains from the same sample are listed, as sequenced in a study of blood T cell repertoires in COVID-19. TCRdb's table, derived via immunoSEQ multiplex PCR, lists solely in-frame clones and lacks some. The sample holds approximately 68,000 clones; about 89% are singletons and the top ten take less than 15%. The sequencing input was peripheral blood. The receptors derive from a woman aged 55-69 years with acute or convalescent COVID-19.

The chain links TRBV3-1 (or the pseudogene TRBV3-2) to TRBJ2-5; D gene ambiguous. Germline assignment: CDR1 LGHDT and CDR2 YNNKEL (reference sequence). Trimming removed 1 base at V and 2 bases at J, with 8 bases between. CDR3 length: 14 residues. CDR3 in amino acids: CASSQALEQETQYF. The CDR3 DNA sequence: TGTGCCAGCAGCCAAGCTCTAGAACAAGAGACCCAGTACTTC.

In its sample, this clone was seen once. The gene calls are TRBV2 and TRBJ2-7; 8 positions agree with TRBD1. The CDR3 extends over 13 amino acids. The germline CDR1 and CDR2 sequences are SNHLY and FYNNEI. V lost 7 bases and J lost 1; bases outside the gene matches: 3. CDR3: CASIGQGSYEQYF. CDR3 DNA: TGTGCCAGCATTGGACAGGGATCCTACGAGCAGTACTTC.

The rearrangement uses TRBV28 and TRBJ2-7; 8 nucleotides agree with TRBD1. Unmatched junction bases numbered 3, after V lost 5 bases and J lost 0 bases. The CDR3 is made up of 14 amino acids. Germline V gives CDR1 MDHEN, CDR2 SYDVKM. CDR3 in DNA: TGTGCCAGCAGTCCGACAGGGGTCTCCTACGAGCAGTACTTC. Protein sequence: CASSPTGVSYEQYF.

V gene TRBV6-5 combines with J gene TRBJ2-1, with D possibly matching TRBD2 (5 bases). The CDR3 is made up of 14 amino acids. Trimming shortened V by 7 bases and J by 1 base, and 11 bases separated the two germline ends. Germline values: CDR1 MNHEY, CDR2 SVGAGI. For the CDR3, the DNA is TGTGCCAGCAAGGGCGGGCCATCCTACAATGAGCAGTTCTTC. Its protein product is CASKGGPSYNEQFF.

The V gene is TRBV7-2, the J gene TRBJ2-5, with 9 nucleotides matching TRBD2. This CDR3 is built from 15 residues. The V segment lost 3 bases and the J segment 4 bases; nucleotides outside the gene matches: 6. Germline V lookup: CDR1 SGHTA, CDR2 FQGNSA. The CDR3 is CASSFPGGGGETQYF. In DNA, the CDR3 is TGTGCCAGCAGCTTCCCCGGCGGGGGGGGAGAGACCCAGTACTTC.

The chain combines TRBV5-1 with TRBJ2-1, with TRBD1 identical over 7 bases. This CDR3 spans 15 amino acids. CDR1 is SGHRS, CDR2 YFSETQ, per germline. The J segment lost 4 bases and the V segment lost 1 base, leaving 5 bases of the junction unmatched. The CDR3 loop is CASSLPRTGYNEQFF. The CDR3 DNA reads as TGCGCCAGCAGCTTGCCGCGGACAGGTTACAATGAGCAGTTCTTC.

CDR3 in DNA: TGTGCTAGTGGTACAACAGGGATTCCTTTCCTCCATTCCTACGAGCAGTACTTC. It yields the protein CASGTTGIPFLHSYEQYF. The V call is TRBV12-5, the J call TRBJ2-7; maybe TRBD1 (6 bases). The CDR3 is 18 residues long. The V gene lost 5 bases and the J gene lost 1 base, with 24 bases spanning the gap. From germline, CDR1 is LGHNT and CDR2 FRNRAP.

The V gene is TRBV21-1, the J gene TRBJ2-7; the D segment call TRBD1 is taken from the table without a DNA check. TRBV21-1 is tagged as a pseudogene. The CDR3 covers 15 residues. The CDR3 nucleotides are TGTGCCAGCAGCACCACCCGGGACAGGGACCACGAGCAGTACTTC. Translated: CASSTTRDRDHEQYF.

The CDR3 DNA is TGTGCCAGCAGCTTGACAGGAGCGAACACTGAAGCTTTCTTT. Encoded protein: CASSLTGANTEAFF. The chain combines TRBV5-5 with TRBJ1-1; D possibly corresponds to TRBD1 (5 bases). CDR3 length equals 14 residues. V was pared by 1 base and J by 1 base, with 8 bases between. CDR1 SGHKS and CDR2 YYEKEE come from the germline V gene (reference sequence).

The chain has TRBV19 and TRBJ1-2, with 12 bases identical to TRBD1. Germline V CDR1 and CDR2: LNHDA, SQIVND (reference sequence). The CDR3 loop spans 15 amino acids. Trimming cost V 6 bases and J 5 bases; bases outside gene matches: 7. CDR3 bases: TGTGCCAGTAGCAGACCGGGACAGGGGGCTTATGGCTACACCTTC. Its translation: CASSRPGQGAYGYTF.

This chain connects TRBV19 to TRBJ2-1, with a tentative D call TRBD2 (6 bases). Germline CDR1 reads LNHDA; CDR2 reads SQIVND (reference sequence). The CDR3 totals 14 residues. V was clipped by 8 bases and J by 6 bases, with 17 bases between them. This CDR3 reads CASRPEGGVNEQFF. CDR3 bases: TGTGCCAGTCGACCGGAGGGCGGCGTCAATGAGCAGTTCTTC.

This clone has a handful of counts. As DNA, the CDR3 is TGTGCCAGTAGTATACAGGGCGGCAATGAAAAACTGTTTTTT. This encodes CASSIQGGNEKLFF. The chain uses TRBV19 and TRBJ1-4; a possible D gene is TRBD1 (5 bases). Trimming removed 2 bases from V and 5 bases from J, with 9 bases in between. Per the germline V gene, CDR1 is LNHDA and CDR2 is SQIVND (reference sequence). The CDR3 has 14 residues.

CDR3 region: CATSREREGTGELFF. The CDR3, as DNA: TGTGCCACCAGCAGAGAAAGGGAGGGGACCGGGGAGCTGTTTTTT. This sequence joins TRBV15 and TRBJ2-2, with 7 positions matching TRBD2. Trimming cost V 0 bases and J 5 bases; bases outside gene matches: 3. The CDR3 has 15 amino acids. Looked up from germline, CDR1 is LNHNV and CDR2 is YYDKDF (reference sequence).

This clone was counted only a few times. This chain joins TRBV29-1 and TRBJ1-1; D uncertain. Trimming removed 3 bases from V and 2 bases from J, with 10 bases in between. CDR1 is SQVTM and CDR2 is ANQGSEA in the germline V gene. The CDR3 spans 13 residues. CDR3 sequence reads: CSVDHNTNTEAFF. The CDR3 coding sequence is TGCAGCGTTGACCACAATACAAACACTGAAGCTTTCTTT.

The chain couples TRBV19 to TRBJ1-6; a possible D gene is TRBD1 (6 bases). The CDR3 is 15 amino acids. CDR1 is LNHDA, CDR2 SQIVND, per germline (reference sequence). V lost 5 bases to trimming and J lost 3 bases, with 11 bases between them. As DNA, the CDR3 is TGTGCCAGTAGTCCGGGGACACTCTATAATTCACCCCTCCACTTT. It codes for CASSPGTLYNSPLHF.

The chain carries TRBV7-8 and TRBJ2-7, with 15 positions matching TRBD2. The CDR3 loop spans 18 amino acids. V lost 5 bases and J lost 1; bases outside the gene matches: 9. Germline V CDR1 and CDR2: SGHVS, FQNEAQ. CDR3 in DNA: TGTGCCAGCAGCCCGAGGACTAGCGGGGGGGCGTGGTCCTACGAGCAGTACTTC. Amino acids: CASSPRTSGGAWSYEQYF.

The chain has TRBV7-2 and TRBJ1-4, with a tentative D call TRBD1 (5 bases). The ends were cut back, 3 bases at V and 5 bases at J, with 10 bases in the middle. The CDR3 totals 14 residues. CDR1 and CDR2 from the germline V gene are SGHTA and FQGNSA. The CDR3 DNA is TGTGCCAGCAGCTTCGATCCAGGGAATGAAAAACTGTTTTTT. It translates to CASSFDPGNEKLFF.

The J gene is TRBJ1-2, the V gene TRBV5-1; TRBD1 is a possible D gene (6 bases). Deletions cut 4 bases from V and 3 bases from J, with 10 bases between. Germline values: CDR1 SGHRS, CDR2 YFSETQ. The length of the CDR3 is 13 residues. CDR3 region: CASSPGVDYGYTF. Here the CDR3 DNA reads TGCGCCAGCAGCCCAGGGGTGGACTATGGCTACACCTTC.